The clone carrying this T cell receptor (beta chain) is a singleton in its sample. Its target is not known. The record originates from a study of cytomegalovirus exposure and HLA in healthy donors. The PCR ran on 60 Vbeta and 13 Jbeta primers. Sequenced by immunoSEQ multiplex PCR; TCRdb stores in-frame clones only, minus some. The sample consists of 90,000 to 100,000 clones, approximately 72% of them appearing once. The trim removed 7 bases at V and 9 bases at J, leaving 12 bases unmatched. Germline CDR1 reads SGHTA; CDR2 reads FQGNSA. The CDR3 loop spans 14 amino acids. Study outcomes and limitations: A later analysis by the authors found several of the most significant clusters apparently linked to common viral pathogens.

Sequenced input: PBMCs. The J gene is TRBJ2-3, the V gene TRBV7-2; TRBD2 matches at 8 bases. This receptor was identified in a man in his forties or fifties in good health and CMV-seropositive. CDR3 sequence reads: CASTKTSGGGTQYF. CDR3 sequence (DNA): TGTGCCAGCACCAAAACTAGCGGTGGAGGGACGCAGTATTTT.